These T cell receptor beta chains were read from a single sample in a study of persistence of HIV-infected CD4 T cells. Their antigen targets remain unknown. This table comes from immunoSEQ multiplex PCR, and its TCRdb copy is limited to in-frame clones, with some not included. The sample carries 35,000 to 55,000 clones, 88% recorded once. The source material was CD4+ T cells sorted from PBMCs after roughly 18-hour stimulation, sampled from a patient who received antiretroviral therapy. These receptors were collected from an adult woman with HIV who was CMV-seropositive. The CDR3 runs from the conserved cysteine through the conserved F or W. D genes are given only for firm matches. Rows may omit the clone size; those that give it use once, few, many or a size class.

cdr3_nt	cdr3_aa	j_call	v_call	clone_size	d_call
TGCGCCAGCAGCTTCTCGGGACGAAGCTACGAGCAGTACTTC	CASSFSGRSYEQYF	TRBJ2-7	TRBV5-1	NA	NA
TGTGCTAGTGGTTTGGGGACACCCACCGGGGAGCTGTTTTTT	CASGLGTPTGELFF	TRBJ2-2	TRBV12-5	NA	NA
TGTGCCAGCAGTGAAATGGGGCGGGACAATGAGCAGTTCTTC	CASSEMGRDNEQFF	TRBJ2-1	TRBV2	NA	NA
TGCGCCAGCAGTGAGTGGGGACAGGGGACTGGCTACACCTTC	CASSEWGQGTGYTF	TRBJ1-2	TRBV10-2	NA	TRBD1
TGTGCCAGCAGTACCGGGACGACAGGGGTCGGTCCCCTCCACTTT	CASSTGTTGVGPLHF	TRBJ1-6	TRBV6-5	few	TRBD1
TGTGCCAGCAGTGACCAAGGGGGTCTGGTGTTGGCTTTCTTT	CASSDQGGLVLAFF	TRBJ1-1	TRBV6-1	NA	NA
TGTGCCGGCCGGTTGGGCGGGATGAACACTGAAGCTTTCTTT	CAGRLGGMNTEAFF	TRBJ1-1	TRBV30	few	NA
TGTGCCAGCAGGACGGACAGGGGGAGTGATGGCTACACCTTC	CASRTDRGSDGYTF	TRBJ1-2	TRBV2	few	TRBD1
TGCGCCAGCGGCTCCGGGTCTAACTATGGCTACACCTTC	CASGSGSNYGYTF	TRBJ1-2	TRBV5-1	once	NA
TGTGCCAGCAGTCCTAAAGGGGGACGGGAGGGTTCACCCCTCCACTTT	CASSPKGGREGSPLHF	TRBJ1-6	TRBV27	NA	NA
TGTGCCAGCAGCTTGTTCAGAGGGGTGGCTGGGGCCAACGTCCTGACTTTC	CASSLFRGVAGANVLTF	TRBJ2-6	TRBV5-8	NA	NA
TGTGCCAGTAGTTGGGGAGATAGCAATCAGCCCCAGCATTTT	CASSWGDSNQPQHF	TRBJ1-5	TRBV19	NA	NA
TGCGCCAGCAGCCCATTTGGGACAGTGAACACTGAAGCTTTCTTT	CASSPFGTVNTEAFF	TRBJ1-1	TRBV5-1	NA	TRBD1
TGTGCCAGCAGCTTAACGTTTGGGGGCTCCTACGAGCAGTACTTC	CASSLTFGGSYEQYF	TRBJ2-7	TRBV7-3	NA	NA
TGTGCCAGCAGCCCGTATGGGGGACAGAATAATGAAAAACTGTTTTTT	CASSPYGGQNNEKLFF	TRBJ1-4	TRBV11-2	NA	TRBD1
TGCGCCAGCAGCTTGGACCCCTGGAACATTCAGTACTTC	CASSLDPWNIQYF	TRBJ2-4	TRBV5-1	NA	NA
TGTGCCAGCACGGACGCTGGAAACACCATATATTTT	CASTDAGNTIYF	TRBJ1-3	TRBV6-5	NA	NA